This T cell receptor (beta chain) emerged from a study of blood T cell repertoires in COVID-19. Across the whole study: Samples taken during acute and convalescent COVID-19 were collected in the United States, Italy and Spain.

The CDR3 is 14 amino acids. V was clipped by 6 bases and J by 6 bases, with 14 bases between them. Germline-derived CDR1 and CDR2 are SNHLY and FYNNEI. TCRdb's copy holds only in-frame clones and misses some; the assay was immunoSEQ multiplex PCR. Of about 73,000 clones in the sample, 65% to 90% were seen once. This sequence joins TRBV2 and TRBJ2-2; possibly TRBD2 for D (6 bases). The receptor was isolated from a woman aged 55-75 years with acute or convalescent COVID-19. Sample: peripheral blood. The CDR3, as DNA: TGTGCCAGCAGCCGGGGGACCGCCTCCGGGGAGCTGTTTTTT. Its translation is CASSRGTASGELFF. Full variable domain (missing parts from reference TRBV2 and TRBJ2-2): EPEVTQTPSHQVTQMGQEVILRCVPISNHLYFYWYRQILGQKVEFLVSFYNNEISEKSEIFDDQFSVERPDGSNFTLKIRSTKLEDSAMYFCASSRGTASGELFFGEGSRLTVL.